Presented here are 30 T cell receptor beta chains from one specimen sequenced in a study of Ad26.COV2.S vaccination and SARS-CoV-2 variants. Measured with immunoSEQ multiplex PCR; TCRdb has only the in-frame clones, and not every one. The table lists more than 250,000 clones, roughly 86% of them singletons. Treatment denoted: 19 received Ad26.COV2.S at low or high dose, single or two shots; 5 received placebo; per-sample allocation not given. Each sample was drawn 63 days after the first injection (of vaccine or placebo). The specimen was peripheral blood, collected in a trial of Ad26.COV2.S vaccine versus placebo. The receptors here all came from a person aged 18-60 years who received the Ad26.COV2.S COVID-19 vaccine or a placebo.

The chain uses TRBV5-1 and TRBJ2-5, with D maybe TRBD2 (6 bases). From germline, CDR1 is SGHRS and CDR2 YFSETQ. Trimming stripped 7 bases from V and 4 bases from J, with 17 bases between. The CDR3 contains 14 residues. The CDR3 region has the DNA TGCGCCAGCGCGCCTAGCGAGGGGACAGAGACCCAGTACTTC. Its protein product is CASAPSEGTETQYF.

The V gene is TRBV2, the J gene TRBJ2-1; tentatively, D is TRBD1 (6 bases). The V and J ends lost 5 bases and 9 bases respectively, with 14 bases between them. CDR1 SNHLY and CDR2 FYNNEI come from the germline V gene. The CDR3 runs 13 residues. CDR3 protein: CASSSQGGIEQFF. The CDR3 coding sequence is TGTGCCAGCAGTTCCCAAGGGGGTATTGAGCAGTTCTTC.

The genes are TRBV9 and TRBJ1-6, with no clear D. Germline V gene lookup returns CDR1 SGDLS and CDR2 YYNGEE. Trimming shortened V by 4 bases and J by 7 bases, and 18 bases separated the two germline ends. There are 16 residues in the CDR3. The CDR3 is CASSPQAAGTNSPLHF. In DNA form, the CDR3 reads TGTGCCAGCAGCCCCCAAGCCGCAGGAACGAATTCACCCCTCCACTTT.

Only one count was recorded for this clone. The V call is TRBV5-5, the J call TRBJ1-4; unclear D gene. V was pared by 0 bases and J by 0 bases, with 6 bases between. This CDR3 has 15 amino acids. The germline gives CDR1 SGHKS, CDR2 YYEKEE (reference sequence). CDR3 residues: CASSLVWATNEKLFF. The CDR3 DNA follows: TGTGCCAGCAGCTTGGTATGGGCAACTAATGAAAAACTGTTTTTT.

The chain employs TRBV14 and TRBJ2-7; D unresolved. CDR3 length equals 15 residues. Trimming left V 1 base short and J 2 bases short, with 12 bases between. From germline, CDR1 is SGHDN and CDR2 FVKESK. The CDR3 region is CASSQVIAAPYEQYF. DNA for the CDR3: TGTGCCAGCAGCCAAGTCATTGCGGCACCCTACGAGCAGTACTTC.

The chain uses TRBV5-5 and TRBJ2-2, with 12 bases identical to TRBD1. Germline loops: CDR1 SGHKS, CDR2 YYEKEE (reference sequence). This CDR3 is built from 17 residues. V lost 3 bases to trimming and J lost 5 bases; unmatched junction nucleotides: 8. The CDR3 region has the DNA TGTGCCAGCAGCTACCCCCGGGACAGGGGGCAGACCGGGGAGCTGTTTTTT. This encodes CASSYPRDRGQTGELFF. The full variable domain, with the rest looked up from reference TRBV5-5 and TRBJ2-2, is DAGVTQSPTHLIKTRGQQVTLRCSPISGHKSVSWYQQVLGQGPQFIFQYYEKEERGRGNFPDRFSARQFPNYSSELNVNALLLGDSALYLCASSYPRDRGQTGELFFGEGSRLTVL.

The gene calls are TRBV7-2 and TRBJ2-5; 7 bases line up with TRBD1. Looked up from germline, CDR1 is SGHTA and CDR2 is FQGNSA. The CDR3 extends over 16 amino acids. Trimming removed 0 bases from V and 3 bases from J; junction bases left unmatched: 7. The CDR3 DNA is TGTGCCAGCAGCTTAGCGAGGGTGGGGACAGAAGAGACCCAGTACTTC. Residues: CASSLARVGTEETQYF.

The genes are TRBV4-1 and TRBJ2-1; D unresolved. The CDR3 is 11 residues long. Germline CDR1 and CDR2: MGHRA and YSYEKL. V was cut by 8 bases and J by 4 bases, with 6 bases left in between. The DNA of the CDR3 is TGCGCCAGCCGAGATTACAATGAGCAGTTCTTC. It codes for CASRDYNEQFF.

The chain links TRBV6-6 to TRBJ2-1; 8 positions agree with TRBD1. CDR3 length equals 15 residues. The junction had 7 bases not matched to a gene; V was cut back by 4 bases and J by 5 bases. Looked up from germline, CDR1 is MNHNY and CDR2 is SVGAGI (reference sequence). This CDR3 is CASSWAGTGNNEQFF. In DNA form, the CDR3 reads TGTGCCAGCAGTTGGGCCGGGACAGGCAACAATGAGCAGTTCTTC.

This chain links TRBV18 with TRBJ2-1; TRBD2 aligns across 8 bases. The CDR3 length is 16 residues. V gave up 2 bases and J gave up 4 bases; unmatched junction bases: 7. Germline values: CDR1 KGHSH, CDR2 LQKENI. CDR3 sequence reads: CASSPVGTRQYNEQFF. The CDR3, as DNA: TGTGCCAGCTCACCAGTTGGGACTAGACAGTACAATGAGCAGTTCTTC.

The V and J genes are TRBV18 and TRBJ1-1; TRBD1 matches at 7 bases. This CDR3 has 13 amino acids. The junction had 5 bases not matched to a gene; V was cut back by 5 bases and J by 5 bases. Looked up from germline, CDR1 is KGHSH and CDR2 is LQKENI. The CDR3 protein is CASSSGGDTEAFF. The CDR3 nucleotides are TGTGCCAGCTCATCAGGGGGGGATACTGAAGCTTTCTTT. Supplemented by reference TRBV18 and TRBJ1-1, the full variable domain reads NAGVMQNPRHLVRRRGQEARLRCSPMKGHSHVYWYRQLPEEGLKFMVYLQKENIIDESGMPKERFSAEFPKEGPSILRIQQVVRGDSAAYFCASSSGGDTEAFFGQGTRLTVV.

This chain links TRBV5-1 with TRBJ1-1; no definite D call. V shed 0 bases and J shed 2 bases, with 11 bases lying between them. The CDR3 is 15 residues long. Per germline, CDR1 SGHRS and CDR2 YFSETQ. CDR3 residues: CASSLGSAVNTEAFF. CDR3 in DNA: TGCGCCAGCAGCTTGGGGTCTGCAGTAAACACTGAAGCTTTCTTT.

This chain links TRBV19 with TRBJ1-1; tentative D call: TRBD1 (5 bases). V was pared by 4 bases and J by 2 bases, with 11 bases between. Germline V gene lookup returns CDR1 LNHDA and CDR2 SQIVND (reference sequence). The CDR3 is 14 residues long. The chain's CDR3 is CASSRGVLNTEAFF. In nucleotides, the CDR3 is TGTGCCAGTAGTAGGGGGGTCCTAAACACTGAAGCTTTCTTT.

The chain links TRBV27 to TRBJ1-5, with a tentative D call TRBD1 (5 bases). This CDR3 spans 15 amino acids. V lost 2 bases to trimming and J lost 2 bases, with 10 bases between them. Germline CDR1 reads MNHEY; CDR2 reads SMNVEV (reference sequence). In nucleotides, the CDR3 is TGTGCCAGCAGTTTAGGGGGGGTCGGCAATCAGCCCCAGCATTTT. This codes for CASSLGGVGNQPQHF.

The rearrangement links TRBV27 to TRBJ1-1; D may be TRBD1 (5 bases). Germline V CDR1 and CDR2: MNHEY, SMNVEV (reference sequence). The CDR3 runs to 16 residues. V was shortened by 7 bases and J by 1 base, with 19 bases between the two germline ends. The CDR3 nucleotides are TGTGCCAGCATCAATCCCAACGGGGGGAAGAACACTGAAGCTTTCTTT. Protein product: CASINPNGGKNTEAFF.

The sample holds a few counts of this clone. The genes are TRBV5-1 and TRBJ1-1; 7 bases are a match to TRBD1. V lost 3 bases and J lost 0; bases outside the gene matches: 8. CDR1 and CDR2 (germline): SGHRS, YFSETQ. The CDR3 loop spans 16 amino acids. The CDR3 nucleotides read TGCGCCAGCAGCTCGACAGGGTCGGCCTTGAACACTGAAGCTTTCTTT. It specifies CASSSTGSALNTEAFF.

J is TRBJ2-2 and V is TRBV7-9; 14 bases agree with TRBD2. CDR3 length: 17 amino acids. J lost 0 bases, V lost 4 bases, and 1 base had no gene match. Germline V gene sequence: CDR1 SEHNR, CDR2 FQNEAQ (reference sequence). The CDR3 loop reads CASSSTSGRANTGELFF. The CDR3 DNA sequence: TGTGCCAGCAGCTCGACTAGCGGGAGGGCGAACACCGGGGAGCTGTTTTTT.

The chain carries TRBV6-5 and TRBJ2-7; TRBD2 aligns across 7 bases. CDR3 length: 14 residues. The ends lost 6 bases at V and 1 base at J; junction bases unmatched: 6. From germline, CDR1 is MNHEY and CDR2 SVGAGI. The CDR3 sequence is CASSAGTTSYEQYF. CDR3 nucleotides: TGTGCCAGCAGCGCCGGGACTACGTCCTACGAGCAGTACTTC.

J is TRBJ2-7 and V is TRBV3-1 (or the pseudogene TRBV3-2); D is perhaps TRBD1 (5 bases). This CDR3 is built from 12 residues. Germline-derived CDR1 and CDR2 are LGHDT and YNNKEL (reference sequence). V was shortened by 4 bases and J by 7 bases, with 11 bases between the two germline ends. CDR3 DNA: TGTGCCAGCAGCCCTGCAGGGATAGAGCAGTACTTC. Encoded protein: CASSPAGIEQYF.

This chain connects TRBV29-1 to TRBJ1-2; D may be TRBD1 (5 bases). Germline CDR1 is SQVTM and CDR2 is ANQGSEA. CDR3 length: 16 amino acids. Trimming cost V 1 base and J 1 base, with 16 bases left between them. The CDR3 protein is CSVEGGEVPINYGYTF. CDR3 in DNA: TGCAGCGTTGAAGGGGGCGAGGTTCCCATTAACTATGGCTACACCTTC.

The chain links TRBV27 to TRBJ1-2, with TRBD1 matching 11 bases. The CDR3 spans 15 residues. Germline V CDR1 and CDR2: MNHEY, SMNVEV (reference sequence). Losses at the gene ends were 8 bases for V and 7 bases for J; bases not matched to a gene: 12. CDR3 loop: CASGEPGQGVVGYTF. The CDR3 nucleotides are TGTGCCAGCGGCGAGCCGGGACAGGGGGTGGTTGGCTACACCTTC.

The rearrangement links TRBV21-1 to TRBJ2-3; the table's D gene call, TRBD2, was not cross checked with the DNA. TRBV21-1 is assigned pseudogene status. There are 18 residues in the CDR3. The CDR3 nucleotides read TGTGCCAGCAGCAAACTGGTAATCGGGACTAGCGGAAGAGATACGCAGTATTTT. Its protein is CASSKLVIGTSGRDTQYF.

The gene calls are TRBV2 and TRBJ2-1; D could derive from TRBD1 or TRBD2 (6 bases each). The CDR3 length is 15 residues. Germline V gene data show CDR1 as SNHLY and CDR2 as FYNNEI. Trimming pared 3 bases from V and 2 bases from J, leaving 11 bases between. The chain's CDR3 is CASSDRGAAYNEQFF. In DNA, the CDR3 is TGTGCCAGCAGTGATAGGGGGGCTGCCTACAATGAGCAGTTCTTC.

This rearrangement joins TRBV7-8 to TRBJ2-7; TRBD2 aligns across 9 bases. Germline assignment: CDR1 SGHVS and CDR2 FQNEAQ. CDR3 length: 17 amino acids. Losses at the gene ends were 5 bases for V and 3 bases for J; bases not matched to a gene: 14. DNA of the CDR3: TGTGCCAGCAGCCGACTTTGGGGAGCGGGGGGTAGCTACGAGCAGTACTTC. It translates to CASSRLWGAGGSYEQYF. Looking up the rest from reference TRBV7-8 and TRBJ2-7 gives the full variable domain: GAGVSQSPRYKVAKRGQDVALRCDPISGHVSLFWYQQALGQGPEFLTYFQNEAQLDKSGLPSDRFFAERPEGSVSTLKIQRTQQEDSAVYLCASSRLWGAGGSYEQYFGPGTRLTVT.

The rearrangement links TRBV5-1 to TRBJ1-1; D gene unclear. Trimming cost V 4 bases and J 4 bases, with 14 bases left between them. Germline V gene data show CDR1 as SGHRS and CDR2 as YFSETQ. CDR3 length: 14 residues. The chain's CDR3 is CASSPFRDFTEAFF. In DNA form, the CDR3 reads TGCGCCAGCAGCCCATTCCGGGATTTCACTGAAGCTTTCTTT.

The chain carries TRBV12-3 or TRBV12-4 and TRBJ1-2, with a possible D match to TRBD1 (5 bases). V was clipped by 3 bases and J by 8 bases, with 13 bases between them. The CDR3 has 13 amino acids. The CDR3 sequence is CASSLGGLGGYTF. CDR3 nucleotide sequence: TGTGCCAGCAGTTTGGGGGGTTTAGGAGGCTACACCTTC.

This clone has just one count. CDR3 nucleotide sequence: TGTGCCAGCAGCGCACTCACAGGGTTCCAAGCAGTCCTCAATGAGCAGTTCTTC. Translated, it gives CASSALTGFQAVLNEQFF. The chain employs TRBV7-6 and TRBJ2-1, with a tentative D call TRBD1 (6 bases). The V end was cut by 5 bases, the J end by 6 bases, with 26 bases between. Germline V lookup: CDR1 SGHVS, CDR2 FNYEAQ. The CDR3 runs to 18 residues.

The chain uses TRBV5-1 and TRBJ1-1; TRBD1 is a possible D gene (6 bases). This CDR3 comprises 16 residues. CDR1 and CDR2 (germline): SGHRS, YFSETQ. Trimming pared 0 bases from V and 0 bases from J, leaving 12 bases between. CDR3 protein: CASSLVTGFMNTEAFF. CDR3 bases: TGCGCCAGCAGCTTGGTGACAGGCTTTATGAACACTGAAGCTTTCTTT.

The chain carries TRBV7-9 and TRBJ1-1; 10 nucleotides line up with TRBD1. This CDR3 contains 16 residues. Trimming cost V 4 bases and J 1 base; bases outside gene matches: 6. Germline lookup yields CDR1 SEHNR and CDR2 FQNEAQ (reference sequence). In DNA, the CDR3 is TGTGCCAGCAGCTGGGACAGGGGAATGGGGAACACTGAAGCTTTCTTT. Translation: CASSWDRGMGNTEAFF.

V gene TRBV6-1 combines with J gene TRBJ1-2; D is perhaps TRBD1 (5 bases). Germline V CDR1 and CDR2: MNHNS, SASEGT. The V end was cut by 2 bases, the J end by 0 bases, with 10 bases between. The CDR3 is 15 residues long. In nucleotides, the CDR3 is TGTGCCAGCAGTGAAACAGGCGCCGCTAACTATGGCTACACCTTC. Protein: CASSETGAANYGYTF.